This T cell receptor (beta chain) was recorded in a study of cytomegalovirus exposure and HLA in healthy donors (dated by TCRdb to the late 2010s). Context from the whole study: In an earlier analysis of fewer than 750 of the donors, 276 Gb of sequence data and 95 million to 130 million unique TCR beta sequences from roughly 200 million T cells were reported. About 310 gigabases of sequencing data and approximately 84 million unique TCR sequences were included in an early release covering about 620 HLA-typed donors. The genetic ancestry cluster associated with self-reported Caucasian donors included 70% to 85% of the 398 genotyped donors. The study was designed to test whether signatures of past pathogen exposure could be identified by cataloging public T cell receptors. Using immunosequencing, the study profiled T cell repertoires from about 610 subjects and related those repertoires to cytomegalovirus serostatus. In addition to the first cohort of several hundred subjects, a separate validation cohort of approximately 130 different subjects was used. To predict cytomegalovirus infection status, the study brought together high-throughput TCR immunosequencing, statistical association of individual TCRs with disease status, and machine learning. In a later analysis, previously published TCR beta repertoires from about 670 donors were re-analyzed and high-resolution HLA genotyping was added so that TCR occurrence patterns could be studied. Rather than drawing on any new phenotypic data, the later analysis identified candidate immune exposures from TCR beta sequences and the way those sequences occurred across donors. In an earlier analysis of a few hundred of the donors, high-throughput TCR beta sequencing was used to judge whether each TCR beta V gene segment behaved as functional or pseudogenic. Donor age, sex, ethnicity and CMV serostatus were compiled alongside the repertoire data. In a later genetic analysis, genome-wide SNP genotypes for about three fifths of the 666 donors were used, and that subset was treated as a discovery cohort. All discovery cohort repertoires had been generated on a single sequencing platform. HLA typing covered class I and class II loci at four-digit resolution. The number of typed donors differed by locus: about 620-630 for A, B, C, DRB1 and DQB1; approximately 520 for DQA1; fewer than 610 for DPA1; and 400 to 480 for DPB1. Four to six DR-DQ haplotypes were handled as single units for association and clustering because linkage in the cohort was strong. Among 300 to 500 genotyped donors of the cohort, an average of about 220,000 unique TCR beta nucleotide sequences was sequenced per donor, of which about 19% were non-productive.

Notes on this clone: Its antigen remains undetermined. The record has no base qualities; no much larger clone is one base away.

Receptors were amplified or captured by the immunoSEQ multiplex PCR assay. The multiplex PCR relied on a mix of 60 forward primers for TCR Vbeta segments and 13 reverse primers for TCR Jbeta segments. The CDR3 region of rearranged TCR beta genes was amplified from genomic DNA with a multiplex PCR assay. The amplified TCR beta libraries were sequenced on the Illumina HiSeq System as 87-base-pair reads. From the authors' description of their analysis: A later analysis counted tens of millions of unique TCR beta chains across the 666 repertoires, and 9 million to 14 million of these chains were shared by at least two donors. A nearest-neighbor algorithm error-corrected the raw reads and collapsed the reads into unique sequences, merging closely related sequences to remove PCR and sequencing errors. Alignment of CDR3 sequences to IMGT reference sequences was used to assign V, D and J gene segments. For a sequence to be retained, a match of at least six nucleotides to both a V gene segment and a J gene segment was required. A rearrangement was called productive if the CDR3 had no stop codons and remained in frame with V and J, and every other rearrangement was called non-productive. Following IMGT convention, CDR3 was defined as the stretch from the second conserved V-encoded cysteine to the conserved J-encoded phenylalanine. The earlier analysis of 450 to 750 of the donors excluded any sequence lacking an unambiguous match to a single V gene segment. In an earlier analysis of 587 of the donors, a V segment was called functional when productive rearrangements were above 56.7%, and segregating when the standard deviation between donors exceeded 5%. A statistical classification framework was built to diagnose cytomegalovirus status from the catalog of TCR beta chain sequences. V and J gene assignment, in a later analysis, came from comparing TCR nucleotide sequences with IMGT/GENE-DB human TR gene sequences. The TCRdist pipeline was used in a later analysis to assign CDR3 sequences and most-parsimonious VDJ recombination scenarios. A later analysis defined each TCR beta chain by its CDR3 amino acid sequence plus V-gene family, and excluded reads lacking a unique V-gene family. In a later analysis, nearly 600 highly shared, low-generation-probability nucleotide sequences were removed to address suspected cross-contamination and a sequencing artifact. For each public chain, a later analysis derived a clonal expansion index from normalized ranks of inferred template counts within each repertoire. Generation probabilities in a later analysis came from a VDJ recombination model fitted to out-of-frame rearrangements, and those results were checked against IGoR. In a later analysis, TCR-TCR, TCR-HLA and TCR-CMV co-occurrence was scored with hypergeometric tests, and a repertoire-size bias correction was applied to TCR pairs. In a later analysis, false discovery rates were estimated by permuting HLA or CMV assignments 20 times. A later analysis grouped co-occurring TCRs with DBSCAN, adding TCRdist sequence similarity when clustering within HLA-allele-positive subsets. Repertoires with fewer than 30,000 or more than 120,000 public chains were left out of co-occurrence clustering, as were several repertoires with anomalous nucleotide sharing. Drawn from immuneACCESS, this table holds only the in-frame rearrangements with V and J called that TCRdb kept. Clones are partly lost; checked studies trace under half to an unresolved V gene and leave the rest unexplained. V, J and clone size are taken as reported in that table, and D and trimming were inferred from the DNA itself. In this sample the table shows approximately 160,000 clones, roughly four fifths of which occur a single time. The biggest ten clones account for less than 5% of the sample.

General study outcomes and caveats: When HLA alleles, especially DR and DQ, strongly co-occurred, attributing TCR associations to individual alleles was difficult. Because HLA typing was missing for some donors at each locus, association tests included only the typed subset. Three of the identified cytomegalovirus-associated TCR beta chains were confirmed in vitro to be specific for cytomegalovirus antigens. Several of the top co-occurrence clusters appeared to be linked to parvovirus B19, influenza, CMV and Epstein-Barr virus, according to a later analysis. Because counts were too low, roughly 17 rarely observed V segments, including chromosome 9 orphons, were left out of the earlier analysis of about 500 of the donors. Some IMGT-functional V segments, including TRBV6-2 and TRBV6-3, could not be distinguished by the 87-base-pair reads and were therefore excluded. In an earlier analysis of some 550 of the donors, most TCR beta V segments were observed in productive rearrangements about 87% or about 30% of the time, broadly matching IMGT annotations. CMV serostatus was the only immune exposure information available for the cohort. Correlated functional status among segregating V segments might be attributable to linkage disequilibrium, but an unknown experimental factor could not be ruled out. Compared with equally common non-associated chains, HLA-associated TCR beta chains in a later analysis were more clonally expanded and had lower generation probabilities. The authors suggested that the approach could potentially be extended to other disease states and immunological phenotypes. The classifier was reported to diagnose cytomegalovirus status with high specificity and sensitivity in both the original cohort and the validation cohort. A later analysis found that TCR association rates varied across HLA loci, with DRB1 alleles showing the most associated TCRs and HLA-C alleles the fewest. The study listed around 160 TCR beta chains as associated with cytomegalovirus. Sequencing depth was assumed to be roughly uniform across donors in the presence/absence analyses, though that assumption may not hold. In a later genetic analysis, fewer N-insertions in productive TCRs were reported among donors in an Asian-associated ancestry cluster than the 666-donor mean. According to a later analysis, most CMV-associated TCR beta chains appeared to be HLA-restricted, and the HLA associations seemed to be driven largely by CMV exposure. This cohort had only TCR beta chains sequenced, and the lack of alpha or paired-chain data limited which features could be detected. A further reported finding was that TCR beta sequences accurately predicted the HLA-A and HLA-B alleles for most subjects in the first cohort. In a later analysis, 15,000 to 20,000 TCR beta sequences were associated with specific HLA alleles at a false discovery rate of 0.05. Most TCR sequences were observed very rarely across donors, whereas some public TCRs were present in many individuals. A cluster of highly shared sequence variants was judged likely to be a technical artifact of the sequencing pipeline. A later genetic analysis associated a missense DCLRE1C variant with V-gene and J-gene trimming of TCR beta chains, and an independent cohort replicated the association.

In total, over 600 healthy bone marrow donors made up the cohort. Cohort members were all nominally healthy when sampled, although unrecorded immune exposures were likely present. The donor tested CMV seropositive, placing the donor among the 290 or so seropositive members of the cohort. Every donor gave a peripheral blood sample, and the peripheral blood mononuclear cells from that sample were used for TCR beta sequencing. The Qiagen DNeasy Blood Extraction Kit was used to extract genomic DNA from the blood cell samples. CDR1 and CDR2, looked up from the germline V gene (reference sequence), are SSHAT and FNYEAQ. Reading from cysteine to phenylalanine, the CDR3 counts 13 amino acids. Only the CDR3 portion is preserved as DNA: 39 bases, with reading frame beginning at the first base. Here V drops 3 bases and J drops 4 bases, and the junction holds 1 base not matched to any gene.

The sequence was obtained from a man in his fifties or sixties in good health and CMV-seropositive. The chain employs TRBV7-7 and TRBJ2-5, and 8 junction bases match TRBD1. The specimen was PBMCs. The nucleotide sequence reads TGTGCCAGCAGCTTTGGACAGGGAGAGACCCAGTACTTC. It translates as CASSFGQGETQYF. With the rest looked up from the reference TRBV7-7 and TRBJ2-5 genes rather than sequenced, the full variable domain is GAGVSQSPRYKVTKRGQDVTLRCDPISSHATLYWYQQALGQGPEFLTYFNYEAQPDKSGLPSDRFSAERPEGSISTLTIQRTEQRDSAMYRCASSFGQGETQYFGPGTRLLVL.